Listed below are T cell receptor beta chains from one sample, sequenced in a study of T cells in Graves' hyperthyroidism and ophthalmopathy. TCRdb passed the multiplex PCR reads through MiXCR, listing each CDR3 protein once. The data contain about 300,000 distinct CDR3 sequences, roughly 15% of them singletons. Specimen: blood. The source of these receptors is a woman between 40 and 50 years old with Graves' hyperthyroidism. Both conserved end residues are part of each CDR3. Fields, in order: D gene, V gene, clone size, CDR3 length, J gene, CDR3 DNA, CDR3 protein. D genes are given only for firm matches. Clone size is given for some rows only: seen once, a few or many times, or a class if the clone is expanded.

D gene: .
V gene: TRBV28
clone size: few
CDR3 length: 13
J gene: TRBJ1-4
CDR3 DNA: TGTGCCACCCGGGAACCAACTAATGAAAAACTGTTTTTT
CDR3 protein: CATREPTNEKLFF

D gene: .
V gene: TRBV18
clone size: few
CDR3 length: 16
J gene: TRBJ2-1
CDR3 DNA: TGTGCCAGCTCACCAAGAAGCGGGCCTAACTACAATGAGCAGTTCTTC
CDR3 protein: CASSPRSGPNYNEQFF

D gene: TRBD1
V gene: TRBV20-1
clone size: many
CDR3 length: 13
J gene: TRBJ1-2
CDR3 DNA: TGCAGTGCTAGGTTAAGACAGGGGGACCCCCCCACCTTC
CDR3 protein: CSARLRQGDPPTF

D gene: TRBD2
V gene: TRBV5-1
clone size: many
CDR3 length: 16
J gene: TRBJ2-7
CDR3 DNA: TGCGCCAGCAGCCTCGGGTTAGCGGGGACCTACTACGAGCAGTACTTC
CDR3 protein: CASSLGLAGTYYEQYF

D gene: TRBD2
V gene: TRBV15
clone size: few
CDR3 length: 18
J gene: TRBJ2-3
CDR3 DNA: TGTGCCACCAGCAGATACCCAAACCCGGGACTAGCGGACAATACGCAGTATTTT
CDR3 protein: CATSRYPNPGLADNTQYF

D gene: TRBD1
V gene: TRBV24-1
clone size: many
CDR3 length: 15
J gene: TRBJ2-1
CDR3 DNA: TGTGCCACCAGTGATTTGCAAACAGGGGGGAGTGAGCAGTTCTTC
CDR3 protein: CATSDLQTGGSEQFF

D gene: TRBD1
V gene: TRBV2
clone size: many
CDR3 length: 12
J gene: TRBJ1-2
CDR3 DNA: TGTGCCAATTCAGACAGGGGGCTCGGCTACACCTTC
CDR3 protein: CANSDRGLGYTF

D gene: .
V gene: TRBV7-8
clone size: many
CDR3 length: 13
J gene: TRBJ1-6
CDR3 DNA: TGTGCCAGCAGCCCTGTGAGGAATTCACCCCTCCACTTT
CDR3 protein: CASSPVRNSPLHF

D gene: TRBD2
V gene: TRBV2
clone size: many
CDR3 length: 15
J gene: TRBJ2-7
CDR3 DNA: TGTGCCAGCAGTGGAGGGACTAGCGAGATCTACGAGCAGTACTTC
CDR3 protein: CASSGGTSEIYEQYF

D gene: .
V gene: TRBV24-1
clone size: many
CDR3 length: 16
J gene: TRBJ1-1
CDR3 DNA: TGTGCCACCAGTTTCCGCGGACAGAACTTGAACACTGAAGCTTTCTTT
CDR3 protein: CATSFRGQNLNTEAFF

D gene: TRBD1
V gene: TRBV2
clone size: many
CDR3 length: 15
J gene: TRBJ1-6
CDR3 DNA: TGTGCCAGCAGTGCGAGACAGGGGGCGAATTCACCCCTCCACTTT
CDR3 protein: CASSARQGANSPLHF

D gene: TRBD2
V gene: TRBV19
clone size: many
CDR3 length: 16
J gene: TRBJ2-1
CDR3 DNA: TGTGCCACCCAAACGGGAGGGCTGCTCTCCTACAATGAGCAGTTCTTC
CDR3 protein: CATQTGGLLSYNEQFF

D gene: .
V gene: TRBV5-6
clone size: .
CDR3 length: 16
J gene: TRBJ2-3
CDR3 DNA: TGTGCCAGCAGTTCCCAACCAGCGGGTAATTCAGATACGCAGTATTTT
CDR3 protein: CASSSQPAGNSDTQYF

D gene: .
V gene: TRBV12-3/TRBV12-4
clone size: many
CDR3 length: 12
J gene: TRBJ1-6
CDR3 DNA: TGTGCCAGCAAAGGGGCGTTTTCACCCCTCCACTTT
CDR3 protein: CASKGAFSPLHF

D gene: .
V gene: TRBV11-1
clone size: many
CDR3 length: 15
J gene: TRBJ2-2
CDR3 DNA: TGTGCCAGCAGCTTAGAGGGGAGTAGCACCGGGGAGCTGTTTTTT
CDR3 protein: CASSLEGSSTGELFF

D gene: .
V gene: TRBV27
clone size: many
CDR3 length: 14
J gene: TRBJ2-7
CDR3 DNA: TGTGCCAGCAGTCCGACGGGGAGCTCCTACGAGCAGTACTTC
CDR3 protein: CASSPTGSSYEQYF

D gene: .
V gene: TRBV6-1
clone size: many
CDR3 length: 14
J gene: TRBJ1-1
CDR3 DNA: TGTGCCAGCAGTGACGCACAGGGCTACACTGAAGCTTTCTTT
CDR3 protein: CASSDAQGYTEAFF

D gene: .
V gene: TRBV20-1
clone size: many
CDR3 length: 14
J gene: TRBJ2-3
CDR3 DNA: TGCAGTGCTGCTTTAGCAACCGGCACAGATACGCAGTATTTT
CDR3 protein: CSAALATGTDTQYF

D gene: .
V gene: TRBV6-2/TRBV6-3
clone size: few
CDR3 length: 17
J gene: TRBJ2-3
CDR3 DNA: TGTGCCAGCAGCTCCCCGACAGTTGGGGCTAGCACAGATACGCAGTATTTT
CDR3 protein: CASSSPTVGASTDTQYF

D gene: TRBD2
V gene: TRBV12-3/TRBV12-4
clone size: .
CDR3 length: 14
J gene: TRBJ2-5
CDR3 DNA: TGTGCCAGCAGTTTAAATAGCGGGAGTGAGACCCAGTACTTC
CDR3 protein: CASSLNSGSETQYF

D gene: .
V gene: TRBV6-1
clone size: many
CDR3 length: 16
J gene: TRBJ2-7
CDR3 DNA: TGTGCCAGCAGGGGCCGGCGCGGAGGGGGGAACTACGAGCAGTACTTC
CDR3 protein: CASRGRRGGGNYEQYF

D gene: TRBD2
V gene: TRBV28
clone size: many
CDR3 length: 15
J gene: TRBJ2-1
CDR3 DNA: TGTGCCAGCAGTGTTTGGGGGAGGGCCGTGGATGAGCAGTTCTTC
CDR3 protein: CASSVWGRAVDEQFF

D gene: .
V gene: TRBV6-2/TRBV6-3
clone size: once
CDR3 length: 15
J gene: TRBJ1-2
CDR3 DNA: TGTGCCAGCAGCCCCACCGGGACCCCCCGCTATGGCTACACCTTC
CDR3 protein: CASSPTGTPRYGYTF

D gene: .
V gene: TRBV27
clone size: many
CDR3 length: 15
J gene: TRBJ2-1
CDR3 DNA: TGTGCCAGCTCCAAAAACCGAGGCGGGGTCAATGAGCAGTTCTTC
CDR3 protein: CASSKNRGGVNEQFF

D gene: .
V gene: TRBV2
clone size: many
CDR3 length: 14
J gene: TRBJ2-3
CDR3 DNA: TGTGCCAGCAGTGATAGGGGGGGCACAGATACGCAGTATTTT
CDR3 protein: CASSDRGGTDTQYF

D gene: .
V gene: TRBV12-3/TRBV12-4
clone size: many
CDR3 length: 13
J gene: TRBJ2-1
CDR3 DNA: TGTGCCAGCAGTTTACTTAATGGCAATGAGCAGTTCTTC
CDR3 protein: CASSLLNGNEQFF

D gene: .
V gene: TRBV6-1
clone size: many
CDR3 length: 13
J gene: TRBJ1-2
CDR3 DNA: TGTGCCACCGTGGCGGCCCAGGGGTATGGCTACACCTTC
CDR3 protein: CATVAAQGYGYTF

D gene: .
V gene: TRBV6-1
clone size: .
CDR3 length: 14
J gene: TRBJ1-2
CDR3 DNA: TGTGCCACCCAACCCGGGACACTCAAGGATGGCTACACCTTC
CDR3 protein: CATQPGTLKDGYTF

D gene: TRBD2
V gene: TRBV10-2
clone size: few
CDR3 length: 14
J gene: TRBJ2-7
CDR3 DNA: TGCGCCAGCGCGGGACTAGCGCGAACCTACGAGCAGTACTTC
CDR3 protein: CASAGLARTYEQYF

D gene: TRBD1
V gene: TRBV5-6
clone size: many
CDR3 length: 18
J gene: TRBJ2-5
CDR3 DNA: TGTGCCAGCAGCCCCTTGGGGTTAAGGGACAGCCGCATAGAGACCCAGTACTTC
CDR3 protein: CASSPLGLRDSRIETQYF

D gene: TRBD1
V gene: TRBV2
clone size: many
CDR3 length: 15
J gene: TRBJ1-2
CDR3 DNA: TGTGCCAGCAGTGAAGTGGGACAGGGAGACTATGGCTACACCTTC
CDR3 protein: CASSEVGQGDYGYTF

D gene: .
V gene: TRBV6-1
clone size: many
CDR3 length: 16
J gene: TRBJ1-6
CDR3 DNA: TGTGCCAGCAGTAACGGGGGGGAACTCCTAAATTCACCCCTCCACTTT
CDR3 protein: CASSNGGELLNSPLHF

D gene: .
V gene: TRBV6-1
clone size: many
CDR3 length: 11
J gene: TRBJ2-7
CDR3 DNA: TGTGCCAGCAGTGAACCCTACGAGCAGTACTTC
CDR3 protein: CASSEPYEQYF

D gene: TRBD2
V gene: TRBV9
clone size: many
CDR3 length: 16
J gene: TRBJ2-7
CDR3 DNA: TGTGCCAGCAGCGTAGCGGCTAGCGGGAGGGCCGGCGAGCAGTACTTC
CDR3 protein: CASSVAASGRAGEQYF

D gene: .
V gene: TRBV19
clone size: .
CDR3 length: 13
J gene: TRBJ1-2
CDR3 DNA: TGTGCCAGTAGTATCGACGGGGACTATGGCTACACCTTC
CDR3 protein: CASSIDGDYGYTF

D gene: TRBD1
V gene: TRBV12-3/TRBV12-4
clone size: few
CDR3 length: 16
J gene: TRBJ1-6
CDR3 DNA: TGTGCCAGCAGCCTTCATCGGGACAGGGAATTTTCACCCCTCCACTTT
CDR3 protein: CASSLHRDREFSPLHF

D gene: TRBD2
V gene: TRBV20-1
clone size: few
CDR3 length: 14
J gene: TRBJ2-3
CDR3 DNA: TGCAGTGTGAAACAGCGGGGTTTCACAGATACGCAGTATTTT
CDR3 protein: CSVKQRGFTDTQYF